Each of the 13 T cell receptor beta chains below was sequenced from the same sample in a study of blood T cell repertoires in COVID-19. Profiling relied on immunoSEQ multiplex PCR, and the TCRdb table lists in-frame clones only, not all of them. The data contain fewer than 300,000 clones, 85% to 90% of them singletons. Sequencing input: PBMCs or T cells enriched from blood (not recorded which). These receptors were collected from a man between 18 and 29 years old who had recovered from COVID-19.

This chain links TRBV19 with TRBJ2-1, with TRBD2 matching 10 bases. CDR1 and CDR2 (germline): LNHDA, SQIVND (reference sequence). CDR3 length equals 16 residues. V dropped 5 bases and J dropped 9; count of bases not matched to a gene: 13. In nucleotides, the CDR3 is TGTGCCAGTAGTCCGAGACTAGCGGGTACCATCGGTGAGCAGTTCTTC. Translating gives CASSPRLAGTIGEQFF.

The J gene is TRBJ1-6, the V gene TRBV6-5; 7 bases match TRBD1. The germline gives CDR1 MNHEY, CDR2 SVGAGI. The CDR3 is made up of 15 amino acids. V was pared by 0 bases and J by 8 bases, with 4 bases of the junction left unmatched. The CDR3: CASSYSRQGYSPLHF. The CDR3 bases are TGTGCCAGCAGTTACTCGCGACAGGGATATTCACCCCTCCACTTT.

CDR3 residues: CASRVGDSPNQPQHF. In nucleotides, the CDR3 is TGCGCCAGCAGGGTAGGCGACTCCCCGAATCAGCCCCAGCATTTT. The chain has TRBV5-1 and TRBJ1-5; the D is unclear. CDR3 size: 15 residues. V was trimmed by 5 bases and J by 4 bases, leaving 16 bases between them. Germline CDR1 is SGHRS and CDR2 is YFSETQ.

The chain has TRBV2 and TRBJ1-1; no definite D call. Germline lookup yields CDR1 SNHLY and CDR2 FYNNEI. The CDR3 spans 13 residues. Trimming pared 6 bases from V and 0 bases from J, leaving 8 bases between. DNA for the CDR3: TGTGCCAGCAGGAGGGTCATGAACACTGAAGCTTTCTTT. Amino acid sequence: CASRRVMNTEAFF.

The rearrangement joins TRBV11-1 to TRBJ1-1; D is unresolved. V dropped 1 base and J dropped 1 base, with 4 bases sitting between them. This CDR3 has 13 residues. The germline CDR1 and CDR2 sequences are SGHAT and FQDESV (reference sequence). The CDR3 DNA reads TGTGCCAGCAGCTTAGTGGCGAACACTGAAGCTTTCTTT. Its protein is CASSLVANTEAFF. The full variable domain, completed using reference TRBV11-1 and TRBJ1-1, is EAEVAQSPRYKITEKSQAVAFWCDPISGHATLYWYRQILGQGPELLVQFQDESVVDDSQLPKDRFSAERLKGVDSTLKIQPAELGDSAMYLCASSLVANTEAFFGQGTRLTVV.

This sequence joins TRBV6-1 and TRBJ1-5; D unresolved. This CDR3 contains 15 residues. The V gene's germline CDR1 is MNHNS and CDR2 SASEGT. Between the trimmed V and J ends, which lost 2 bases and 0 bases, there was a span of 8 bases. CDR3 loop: CASSERGLSNQPQHF. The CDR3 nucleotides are TGTGCCAGCAGTGAACGTGGCCTTAGCAATCAGCCCCAGCATTTT.

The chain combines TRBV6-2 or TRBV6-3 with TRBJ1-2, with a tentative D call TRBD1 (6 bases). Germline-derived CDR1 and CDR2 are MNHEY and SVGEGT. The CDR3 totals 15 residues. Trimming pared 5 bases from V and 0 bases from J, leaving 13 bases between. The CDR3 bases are TGTGCCAGCAGTCCCTGGACAGACTCTAACTATGGCTACACCTTC. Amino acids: CASSPWTDSNYGYTF.

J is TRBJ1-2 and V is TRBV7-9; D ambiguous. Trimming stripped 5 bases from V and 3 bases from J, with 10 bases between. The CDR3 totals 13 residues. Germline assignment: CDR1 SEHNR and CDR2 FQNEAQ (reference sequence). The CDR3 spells CASSRALDYGYTF. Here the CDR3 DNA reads TGTGCCAGCAGCCGCGCCCTAGACTATGGCTACACCTTC.

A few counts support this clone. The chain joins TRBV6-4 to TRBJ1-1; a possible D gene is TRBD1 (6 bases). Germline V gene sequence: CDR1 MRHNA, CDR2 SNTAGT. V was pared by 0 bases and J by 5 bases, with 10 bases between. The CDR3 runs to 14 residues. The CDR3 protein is CASSDSNRATEAFF. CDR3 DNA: TGTGCCAGCAGTGACTCGAACAGGGCAACTGAAGCTTTCTTT.

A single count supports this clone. The CDR3 nucleotides are TGTGCCAGCAGCTTCCGGACAGGGGGCGTAGATACGCAGTATTTT. Translation: CASSFRTGGVDTQYF. The chain combines TRBV7-6 with TRBJ2-3; 11 bases are a match to TRBD1. Unmatched junction bases numbered 4, after V lost 3 bases and J lost 5 bases. The CDR3 is 15 amino acids. The germline V gene has CDR1 SGHVS and CDR2 FNYEAQ.

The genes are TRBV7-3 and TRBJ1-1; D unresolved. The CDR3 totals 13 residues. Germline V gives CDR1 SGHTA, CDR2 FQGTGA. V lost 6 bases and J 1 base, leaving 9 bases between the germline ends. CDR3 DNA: TGTGCCAGCAGGTCCCCAGAGAACACTGAAGCTTTCTTT. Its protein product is CASRSPENTEAFF.

CDR3 residues: CASAGRLTDTQYF. CDR3 coding DNA: TGCGCCAGCGCGGGGAGACTCACAGATACGCAGTATTTT. The chain recombines TRBV5-1 with TRBJ2-3; D is perhaps TRBD2 (6 bases). The germline V and J ends were trimmed by 7 bases and 2 bases, with 11 bases remaining between them. The CDR3 is 13 amino acids. The germline V gene encodes CDR1 SGHRS and CDR2 YFSETQ.

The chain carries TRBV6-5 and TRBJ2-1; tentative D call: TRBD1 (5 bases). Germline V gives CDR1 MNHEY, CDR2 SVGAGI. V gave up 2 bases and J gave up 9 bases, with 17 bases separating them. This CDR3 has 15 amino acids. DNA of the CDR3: TGTGCCAGCAGTTACCTAAAGACTTCAGGGCTTGAGCAGTTCTTC. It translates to CASSYLKTSGLEQFF.